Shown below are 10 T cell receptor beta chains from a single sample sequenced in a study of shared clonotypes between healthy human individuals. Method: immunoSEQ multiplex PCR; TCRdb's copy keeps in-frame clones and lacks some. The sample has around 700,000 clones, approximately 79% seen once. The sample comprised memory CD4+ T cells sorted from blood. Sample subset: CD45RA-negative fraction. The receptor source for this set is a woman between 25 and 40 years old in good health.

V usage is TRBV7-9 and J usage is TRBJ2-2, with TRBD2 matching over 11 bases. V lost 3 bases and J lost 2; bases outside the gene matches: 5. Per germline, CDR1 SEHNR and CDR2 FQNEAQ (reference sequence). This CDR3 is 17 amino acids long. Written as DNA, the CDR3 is TGTGCCAGCAGCTTCAGTAGCGGGAGGGCCAACACCGGGGAGCTGTTTTTT. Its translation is CASSFSSGRANTGELFF.

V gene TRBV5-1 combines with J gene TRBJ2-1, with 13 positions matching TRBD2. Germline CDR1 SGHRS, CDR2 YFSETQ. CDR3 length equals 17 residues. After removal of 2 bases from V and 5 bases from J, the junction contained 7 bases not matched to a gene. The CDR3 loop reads CASSFNFGTSGNNEQFF. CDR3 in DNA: TGCGCCAGCAGCTTCAATTTCGGGACTAGCGGGAACAATGAGCAGTTCTTC.

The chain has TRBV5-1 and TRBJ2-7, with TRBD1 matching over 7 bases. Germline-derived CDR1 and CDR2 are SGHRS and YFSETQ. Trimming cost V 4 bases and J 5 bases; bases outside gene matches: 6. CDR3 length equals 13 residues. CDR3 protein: CASSIRQGHEQYF. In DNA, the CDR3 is TGCGCCAGCAGCATTCGACAGGGTCACGAGCAGTACTTC.

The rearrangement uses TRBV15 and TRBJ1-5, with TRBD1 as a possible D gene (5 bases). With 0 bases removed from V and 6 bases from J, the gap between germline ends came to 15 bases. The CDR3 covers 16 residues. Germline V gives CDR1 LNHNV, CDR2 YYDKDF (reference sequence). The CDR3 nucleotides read TGTGCCACCAGCAGAGATCTCCAGGGCCGGGGTCAGCCCCAGCATTTT. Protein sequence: CATSRDLQGRGQPQHF.

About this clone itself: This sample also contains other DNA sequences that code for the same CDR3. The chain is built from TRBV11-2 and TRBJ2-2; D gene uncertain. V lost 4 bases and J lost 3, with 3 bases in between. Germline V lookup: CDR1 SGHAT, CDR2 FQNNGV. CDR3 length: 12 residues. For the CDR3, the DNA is TGTGCCAGCAGCTCCTACACCGGGGAGCTGTTTTTT. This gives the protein CASSSYTGELFF.

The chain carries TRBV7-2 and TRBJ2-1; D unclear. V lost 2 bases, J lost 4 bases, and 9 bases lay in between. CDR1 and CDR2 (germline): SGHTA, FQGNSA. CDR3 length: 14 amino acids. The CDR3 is CASSLPGVYNEQFF. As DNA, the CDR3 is TGTGCCAGCAGCTTACCGGGCGTATACAATGAGCAGTTCTTC.

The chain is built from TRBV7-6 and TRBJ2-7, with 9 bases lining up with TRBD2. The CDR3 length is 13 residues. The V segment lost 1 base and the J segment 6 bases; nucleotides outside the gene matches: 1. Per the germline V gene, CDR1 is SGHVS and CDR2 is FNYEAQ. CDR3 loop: CASSLGSGGEQYF. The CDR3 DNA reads TGTGCCAGCAGCTTAGGTAGCGGGGGCGAGCAGTACTTC.

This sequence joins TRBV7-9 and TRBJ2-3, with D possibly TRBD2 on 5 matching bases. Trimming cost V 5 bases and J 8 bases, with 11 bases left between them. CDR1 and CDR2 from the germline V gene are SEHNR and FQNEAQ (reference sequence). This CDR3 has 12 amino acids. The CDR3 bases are TGTGCCAGCAGCCCGCCACTAGTTACGCAGTATTTT. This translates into CASSPPLVTQYF.

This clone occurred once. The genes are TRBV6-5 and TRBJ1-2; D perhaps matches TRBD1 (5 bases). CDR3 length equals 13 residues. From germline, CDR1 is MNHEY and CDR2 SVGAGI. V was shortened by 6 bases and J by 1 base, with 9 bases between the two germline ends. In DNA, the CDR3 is TGTGCCAGCAGCCCACAGGATAACTATGGCTACACCTTC. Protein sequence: CASSPQDNYGYTF.

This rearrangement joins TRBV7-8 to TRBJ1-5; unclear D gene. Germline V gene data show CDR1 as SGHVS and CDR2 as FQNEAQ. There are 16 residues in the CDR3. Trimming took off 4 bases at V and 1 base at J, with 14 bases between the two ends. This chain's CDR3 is CASSSAVPGSNQPQHF. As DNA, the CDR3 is TGTGCCAGCAGCTCCGCCGTCCCCGGGAGCAATCAGCCCCAGCATTTT.